Sequencing of this T cell receptor (beta chain) was carried out in a study of spatial heterogeneity in lung cancer. Study in general: Consistently, beta-chain sequences turned up in larger numbers than alpha-chain sequences did.

Every TCR cDNA molecule bore its own unique molecular identifier. From the 5' RACE reads, TCRdb called clonotypes with MiXCR, one entry per CDR3 protein. The data show some 15,000 distinct CDR3 sequences, with 4.5% to 6.5% seen just once and under 45% held by the top ten. This clonotype was detected many times. The antigen is undetermined. Study-wide results and caveats: The study found that expanded intratumoral alpha and beta TCR counts tracked tumor mutation counts.

Time point indicated: sample taken at primary tumor resection. The J segment lost 7 bases and the V segment lost 8 bases, leaving 11 bases of the junction unmatched. Germline assignment: CDR1 MNHEY and CDR2 SMNVEV (reference sequence). The CDR3 totals 14 residues. Sequenced material: lung tumor tissue, taken at surgery. The chain carries TRBV27 and TRBJ2-1, with 7 bases that match TRBD1. This receptor was taken from a male donor with early-stage non-small cell lung cancer. The CDR3: CASVRQGRRNEQFF. The CDR3, as DNA: TGTGCCAGCGTGAGACAGGGCCGACGGAATGAGCAGTTCTTC.